This is a list of T cell receptor beta chains from one sample in a study of CD8+ T cells in alopecia areata. The data were produced by immunoSEQ multiplex PCR, yet TCRdb's version contains in-frame clones alone and is incomplete. Counted here are about 120,000 clones, around 63% occurring once; the ten biggest clones make up around 6%. This specimen consisted of CD4+ T cells sorted from blood, obtained at week 4, from a patient treated with tofacitinib. The receptors originated from a human donor with alopecia areata. Both conserved end residues are part of each CDR3. The D gene is left open where the match is weak. Size tells how often a clone was seen (once, few, many) or the class of an expanded clone, and some rows leave it out.

J gene	D gene	clone size	V gene	CDR3 protein	CDR3 DNA
TRBJ2-5	NA	NA	TRBV7-2	CASSLAQETQYF	TGTGCCAGCAGCTTAGCCCAAGAGACCCAGTACTTC
TRBJ2-5	NA	NA	TRBV5-4	CASSTERNQETQYF	TGTGCCAGCAGCACAGAGCGGAACCAAGAGACCCAGTACTTC
TRBJ1-1	TRBD1	few	TRBV6-5	CASSWDRGSEAFF	TGTGCCAGCAGCTGGGACAGGGGGAGTGAAGCTTTCTTT
TRBJ2-5	NA	NA	TRBV2	CASTGQFGETQYF	TGTGCCAGCACAGGGCAGTTCGGAGAGACCCAGTACTTC
TRBJ2-5	TRBD2	few	TRBV29-1	CSVVSGRTLGETQYF	TGCAGCGTTGTCAGCGGGAGGACGTTAGGAGAGACCCAGTACTTC
TRBJ2-7	NA	few	TRBV2	CASSDSLFLSYEQYF	TGTGCCAGCAGTGACAGCTTATTCTTGTCCTACGAGCAGTACTTC
TRBJ2-1	NA	few	TRBV29-1	CSVSRAANEQFF	TGCAGCGTTTCTAGGGCAGCCAATGAGCAGTTCTTC
TRBJ2-6	NA	NA	TRBV15	CATSRGGTGANVLTF	TGTGCCACCAGCAGAGGGGGGACTGGGGCCAACGTCCTGACTTTC
TRBJ1-1	NA	NA	TRBV5-1	CASSLELMNTEAFF	TGCGCCAGCAGCTTGGAACTGATGAACACTGAAGCTTTCTTT
TRBJ1-2	NA	NA	TRBV9	CASSPPGSQNYGYTF	TGTGCCAGCAGCCCCCCGGGGAGCCAAAACTATGGCTACACCTTC
TRBJ2-1	NA	few	TRBV29-1	CSVEDSRGHEQFF	TGCAGCGTTGAAGATTCCAGGGGACATGAGCAGTTCTTC
TRBJ2-7	NA	NA	TRBV29-1	CSVVGQGSTYEQYF	TGCAGCGTTGTTGGGCAGGGGTCTACCTACGAGCAGTACTTC
TRBJ2-2	NA	NA	TRBV15	CATSALSQYVTGELFF	TGTGCCACCAGCGCCTTAAGCCAGTACGTCACCGGGGAGCTGTTTTTT
TRBJ2-7	NA	few	TRBV7-9	CASSPGTEQYF	TGTGCCAGCAGCCCCGGGACAGAGCAGTACTTC
TRBJ1-1	NA	few	TRBV4-2	CASRPRTMNTEAFF	TGTGCCAGCAGACCCCGGACCATGAACACTGAAGCTTTCTTT
TRBJ2-3	NA	NA	TRBV6-5	CASTNNLEDTQYF	TGTGCCAGCACCAACAACCTAGAGGATACGCAGTATTTT
TRBJ2-2	NA	NA	TRBV29-1	CSAKDTWGTGELFF	TGCAGCGCGAAGGACACCTGGGGCACCGGGGAGCTGTTTTTT
TRBJ2-5	TRBD2	NA	TRBV30	CAWQTGLAGGGETQYF	TGTGCCTGGCAAACCGGACTAGCGGGAGGGGGAGAGACCCAGTACTTC
TRBJ1-2	NA	NA	TRBV5-1	CASSLEQNGYTF	TGCGCCAGCAGCTTGGAACAGAATGGCTACACCTTC
TRBJ2-1	NA	few	TRBV9	CASSVESGSYNEQFF	TGTGCCAGCAGCGTAGAAAGCGGCTCCTACAATGAGCAGTTCTTC
TRBJ1-1	NA	NA	TRBV5-4	CASSPKGKNTEAFF	TGTGCCAGCAGCCCGAAGGGAAAGAACACTGAAGCTTTCTTT
TRBJ1-5	NA	NA	TRBV19	CASSIDAGGNQPQHF	TGTGCCAGTAGTATAGATGCAGGAGGCAATCAGCCCCAGCATTTT
TRBJ2-2	NA	NA	TRBV29-1	CSVDRGAAGELFF	TGCAGCGTTGACAGGGGCGCGGCCGGGGAGCTGTTTTTT
TRBJ1-2	TRBD1	NA	TRBV19	CASSPRDRARGYTF	TGTGCCAGTAGCCCTAGGGACAGGGCGCGTGGCTACACCTTC
TRBJ1-2	NA	NA	TRBV11-2	CASSPAGSRGYTF	TGTGCCAGCAGCCCGGCAGGTTCTCGGGGCTACACCTTC
TRBJ1-2	NA	NA	TRBV6-5	CASSRTANYGYTF	TGTGCCAGCAGTAGGACGGCTAACTATGGCTACACCTTC
TRBJ2-2	TRBD1	NA	TRBV11-2	CASSWTGNTGELFF	TGTGCCAGCAGCTGGACAGGGAACACCGGGGAGCTGTTTTTT
TRBJ2-1	TRBD1	NA	TRBV4-1	CASSQGPQGTEFF	TGCGCCAGCAGCCAAGGCCCACAGGGGACAGAGTTCTTC
TRBJ1-2	NA	NA	TRBV7-6	CASSLRAPGPRAYGYTF	TGTGCCAGCAGCTTAAGAGCCCCGGGACCCCGCGCCTATGGCTACACCTTC
TRBJ2-5	NA	few	TRBV4-2	CASSHPGPQETQYF	TGTGCCAGCAGCCACCCGGGTCCTCAAGAGACCCAGTACTTC
TRBJ2-2	NA	once	TRBV10-3	CAIKRGRGQITNTGELFF	TGTGCCATCAAGAGGGGGCGGGGACAGATCACGAACACCGGGGAGCTGTTTTTT
TRBJ2-7	TRBD1	few	TRBV2	CASIGTGTYEQYF	TGTGCCAGCATTGGGACAGGGACCTACGAGCAGTACTTC
TRBJ1-5	NA	NA	TRBV18	CASSGNGTSRPQHF	TGTGCCAGCTCAGGGAACGGGACCTCTCGGCCCCAGCATTTT
TRBJ2-7	NA	many	TRBV7-9	CASSHPRGHSSYEQYF	TGTGCCAGCAGCCACCCACGGGGCCATAGCTCCTACGAGCAGTACTTC
TRBJ1-1	NA	NA	TRBV30	CAWSVGAGTEAFF	TGTGCCTGGAGTGTCGGGGCTGGCACTGAAGCTTTCTTT
TRBJ2-5	TRBD1	NA	TRBV11-2	CASSLQGVETQYF	TGTGCCAGCAGCTTACAGGGGGTCGAGACCCAGTACTTC
TRBJ2-3	TRBD1	few	TRBV6-6	CASNERTGAGTDTQYF	TGTGCCAGCAACGAAAGGACAGGGGCTGGGACAGATACGCAGTATTTT
TRBJ2-3	NA	NA	TRBV5-4	CASNLGPDPTDTQYF	TGTGCCAGCAACTTGGGCCCGGACCCCACAGATACGCAGTATTTT
TRBJ2-7	TRBD1	NA	TRBV30	CAWSVWDRSSYEQYF	TGTGCCTGGAGTGTTTGGGACAGAAGCTCCTACGAGCAGTACTTC
TRBJ2-3	NA	NA	TRBV15	CATSRDPRGEDTQYF	TGTGCCACCAGCAGAGACCCCCGCGGGGAGGATACGCAGTATTTT
TRBJ2-7	NA	NA	TRBV5-1	CASSSAPLGSYEQYF	TGCGCCAGCAGCTCTGCCCCCCTGGGGTCCTACGAGCAGTACTTC
TRBJ2-5	NA	NA	TRBV7-7	CASSRDRQETQYF	TGTGCCAGCAGCAGAGACAGACAAGAGACCCAGTACTTC
TRBJ2-1	NA	few	TRBV5-5	CASSPNNEQFF	TGTGCCAGCAGCCCTAACAATGAGCAGTTCTTC
TRBJ2-5	NA	once	TRBV5-6	CASSSGQAYQETQYF	TGTGCCAGCAGCTCGGGACAAGCGTACCAAGAGACCCAGTACTTC
TRBJ2-5	TRBD2	NA	TRBV30	CAWSDLAGVLETQYF	TGTGCCTGGAGTGATCTAGCGGGAGTGTTGGAGACCCAGTACTTC
TRBJ2-5	NA	NA	TRBV10-3	CAIRGTTGRETQYF	TGTGCCATCAGGGGGACGACCGGTCGGGAGACCCAGTACTTC
TRBJ2-3	NA	NA	TRBV5-1	CASRKEGDTQYF	TGCGCCAGCCGTAAAGAAGGGGATACGCAGTATTTT
TRBJ2-7	NA	NA	TRBV4-3	CASSQDRGPTGQYF	TGCGCCAGCAGCCAAGACAGGGGACCGACCGGGCAGTACTTC
TRBJ2-7	NA	NA	TRBV5-1	CASSGQTYEQYF	TGCGCCAGCAGCGGTCAGACGTACGAGCAGTACTTC
TRBJ1-3	NA	once	TRBV5-6	CASSPGISGNTIYF	TGTGCCAGCAGCCCAGGAATCTCTGGAAACACCATATATTTT
TRBJ1-2	TRBD1	once	TRBV30	CAWSRDRVLGTNYGYTF	TGTGCCTGGAGTCGGGACAGAGTATTGGGAACTAACTATGGCTACACCTTC
TRBJ2-1	TRBD2	NA	TRBV7-3	CASSPLTSSGSYNEQFF	TGTGCCAGCAGCCCTTTGACTAGCTCCGGCTCCTACAATGAGCAGTTCTTC
TRBJ2-3	NA	few	TRBV29-1	CSVEYARAEPSTDTQYF	TGCAGCGTTGAATACGCCAGGGCAGAGCCCTCCACAGATACGCAGTATTTT
TRBJ1-5	NA	once	TRBV18	CASSDGGNQPQHF	TGTGCCAGCTCGGACGGGGGCAATCAGCCCCAGCATTTT
TRBJ2-2	TRBD1	NA	TRBV5-4	CASRPDRDTGELFF	TGTGCCAGCAGACCGGACAGGGACACCGGGGAGCTGTTTTTT
TRBJ2-6	NA	once	TRBV6-6	CASILGAGANVLTF	TGTGCCAGCATACTGGGAGCTGGGGCCAACGTCCTGACTTTC